This entry lists 19 T cell receptor beta chains sequenced from one sample in a study of blood T cell repertoires in COVID-19. TCRdb's table, derived via immunoSEQ multiplex PCR, lists solely in-frame clones and lacks some. Among about 340,000 clones listed, 92% were seen once. What was sequenced was PBMCs or T cells enriched from blood (not recorded which). These receptors came from a woman aged 25 to 45 who had recovered from COVID-19.

The chain carries TRBV4-2 and TRBJ1-5; tentatively, D is TRBD1 (5 bases). V shed 4 bases and J shed 2 bases, with 9 bases lying between them. The CDR3 length is 14 residues. The V gene's germline CDR1 is LGHNA and CDR2 YNFKEQ. CDR3 coding DNA: TGTGCCAGCAGCCCAGGGAATCGCAATCAGCCCCAGCATTTT. It yields the protein CASSPGNRNQPQHF.

This sequence joins TRBV20-1 and TRBJ1-5; 11 nucleotides match TRBD1. Germline CDR1 reads DFQATT; CDR2 reads SNEGSKA (reference sequence). The CDR3 has 14 amino acids. The V gene end was trimmed by 3 bases and the J gene end by 6 bases; junction bases not matched to a gene: 4. The CDR3 nucleotides read TGCAGTGCTAGTGCGGGGACAGGGGGTCAGCCCCAGCATTTT. It is translated as CSASAGTGGQPQHF.

The chain has TRBV21-1 and TRBJ1-6; the D call in the table, TRBD1, was not verified against the DNA. TRBV21-1 is a recognized pseudogene. This CDR3 is 18 amino acids long. The chain's CDR3 is CASSKGGVGQRENSPLHF. DNA for the CDR3: TGTGCCAGCAGCAAAGGAGGGGTAGGACAGAGGGAGAATTCACCCCTCCACTTT.

CDR3 protein: CASRGRQGEAFF. CDR3 coding DNA: TGTGCCAGCAGGGGACGACAGGGAGAAGCTTTCTTT. V usage is TRBV28 and J usage is TRBJ1-1; 7 nucleotides align to TRBD1. V lost 6 bases to trimming and J lost 8 bases; unmatched junction nucleotides: 6. Germline assignment: CDR1 MDHEN and CDR2 SYDVKM. The CDR3 is made up of 12 amino acids.

The chain recombines TRBV6-2 or TRBV6-3 with TRBJ2-6; TRBD1 aligns across 10 bases. CDR3 length: 20 residues. V gave up 2 bases and J gave up 1 base; unmatched junction bases: 11. Germline CDR1 and CDR2: MNHEY and SVGEGT. Here the CDR3 DNA reads TGTGCCAGCAGTTACGTCCTAAAGACAGGGGGCTTATCTGGGGCCAACGTCCTGACTTTC. As protein: CASSYVLKTGGLSGANVLTF.

The chain couples TRBV28 to TRBJ1-5, with a tentative D call TRBD1 (6 bases). The V gene's germline CDR1 is MDHEN and CDR2 SYDVKM. Trimming removed 5 bases at V and 0 bases at J, with 14 bases between. The CDR3 length is 16 residues. The CDR3 is CASSPLRGSSNQPQHF. The CDR3 DNA sequence: TGTGCCAGCAGTCCGCTCAGGGGAAGTAGCAATCAGCCCCAGCATTTT.

Remarks on this clone: Other DNA sequences within the sample encode an identical CDR3. The J gene is TRBJ2-7, the V gene TRBV10-3; D is perhaps TRBD1 (5 bases). This CDR3 spans 12 amino acids. Trimming took off 8 bases at V and 4 bases at J, with 12 bases between the two ends. CDR1 is ENHRY, CDR2 SYGVKD, per germline. CDR3 sequence: CAISPQGYEQYF. CDR3 DNA: TGTGCCATCTCACCCCAGGGTTACGAGCAGTACTTC.

This rearrangement joins TRBV11-1 to TRBJ2-5, with D hard to call. The germline V gene has CDR1 SGHAT and CDR2 FQDESV (reference sequence). Trimming removed 2 bases at V and 3 bases at J, with 7 bases between. The CDR3 loop spans 13 amino acids. The CDR3 region is CASSLRLEETQYF. CDR3 sequence (DNA): TGTGCCAGCAGCTTACGTCTTGAAGAGACCCAGTACTTC.

The chain recombines TRBV28 with TRBJ1-1; maybe TRBD1 (5 bases). Germline loops: CDR1 MDHEN, CDR2 SYDVKM. The CDR3 covers 13 residues. With 7 bases removed from V and 5 bases from J, the gap between germline ends came to 14 bases. The CDR3 nucleotides are TGTGCCAGCAACCCGGGGGGGAGAACTGAAGCTTTCTTT. The encoded protein is CASNPGGRTEAFF.

The chain is built from TRBV5-6 and TRBJ2-7, with 14 bases fitting TRBD2. CDR1 is SGHDT and CDR2 is YYEEEE in the germline V gene. Trimming took 2 bases from V and 2 from J; bases not matched to a gene: 3. The CDR3 is 16 residues long. CDR3 DNA sequence: TGTGCCAGCAGCTTAGGACTAGCGGGAGGAGCCTACGAGCAGTACTTC. It specifies CASSLGLAGGAYEQYF.

The chain employs TRBV5-1 and TRBJ2-7; unclear D gene. The CDR3 has 11 amino acids. Trimming took 5 bases from V and 1 from J, leaving 4 bases between them. CDR1 and CDR2 from the germline V gene are SGHRS and YFSETQ. CDR3 sequence reads: CASRSSYEQYF. DNA of the CDR3: TGCGCCAGCAGGTCTTCCTACGAGCAGTACTTC.

The V and J genes are TRBV19 and TRBJ1-3; D perhaps matches TRBD1 (5 bases). Germline CDR1 LNHDA, CDR2 SQIVND (reference sequence). This CDR3 spans 16 amino acids. V dropped 5 bases and J dropped 2 bases, with 16 bases sitting between them. Here the CDR3 reads CASSPPQGYTGNTIYF. The CDR3 nucleotides are TGTGCCAGTAGTCCACCGCAGGGTTACACTGGAAACACCATATATTTT.

The chain carries TRBV6-4 and TRBJ2-1, with TRBD2 matching 11 bases. CDR1 MRHNA and CDR2 SNTAGT come from the germline V gene. V shed 4 bases, J shed 4 bases, and the junction held 3 bases outside the gene matches. The CDR3 consists of 15 residues. CDR3 in DNA: TGTGCCAGCAGTGTCTCTAGCGGGGGGTACAATGAGCAGTTCTTC. Amino acid sequence: CASSVSSGGYNEQFF.

V gene TRBV6-5 combines with J gene TRBJ2-2; D perhaps matches TRBD1 (6 bases). The V gene lost 8 bases and the J gene lost 4 bases, with 11 bases spanning the gap. Germline values: CDR1 MNHEY, CDR2 SVGAGI. The length of the CDR3 is 13 residues. In nucleotides, the CDR3 is TGTGCCAGCTGGACAGCAACCACCGGGGAGCTGTTTTTT. Encoded protein: CASWTATTGELFF.

CDR3 nucleotide sequence: TGTGCCAGCAGCGTTGGGGGCGTTGAAAAACTGTTTTTT. Translation: CASSVGGVEKLFF. The genes are TRBV9 and TRBJ1-4; a possible D gene is TRBD1 (6 bases). The CDR3 is made up of 13 amino acids. Germline assignment: CDR1 SGDLS and CDR2 YYNGEE. V was cut by 2 bases and J by 7 bases, with 9 bases left in between.

V usage is TRBV30 and J usage is TRBJ1-2, with 7 bases aligning to TRBD1. The CDR3 length is 13 residues. CDR1 is GTSNPN, CDR2 SVGIG, per germline (reference sequence). V trimming: 1 base; J trimming: 8 bases; junction bases outside the gene matches: 7. CDR3: CAWSGQGGKGYTF. The CDR3 bases are TGTGCCTGGAGTGGACAGGGTGGTAAGGGCTACACCTTC.

The chain couples TRBV12-3 or TRBV12-4 to TRBJ2-5, with D possibly matching TRBD1 (5 bases). The CDR3 consists of 12 residues. V lost 5 bases and J lost 3, with 7 bases in between. CDR3 bases: TGTGCCAGCAGTCAGACAGAAGAGACCCAGTACTTC. Translation: CASSQTEETQYF.

V usage is TRBV27 and J usage is TRBJ2-2; TRBD2 might be the D (6 bases). The CDR3 is 16 amino acids. Germline loops: CDR1 MNHEY, CDR2 SMNVEV (reference sequence). V was clipped by 2 bases and J by 1 base, with 11 bases between them. The CDR3 DNA sequence: TGTGCCAGCAGTTTACGGATCGGGGGGAACACCGGGGAGCTGTTTTTT. Translating gives CASSLRIGGNTGELFF.

The J gene is TRBJ1-5, the V gene TRBV9; the D gene is possibly TRBD1 (6 bases). The V gene's germline CDR1 is SGDLS and CDR2 YYNGEE. The CDR3 extends over 12 amino acids. V lost 4 bases to trimming and J lost 5 bases, with 7 bases between them. In DNA, the CDR3 is TGTGCCAGCAGCCCAGGGGATCAGCCCCAGCATTTT. This translates into CASSPGDQPQHF.